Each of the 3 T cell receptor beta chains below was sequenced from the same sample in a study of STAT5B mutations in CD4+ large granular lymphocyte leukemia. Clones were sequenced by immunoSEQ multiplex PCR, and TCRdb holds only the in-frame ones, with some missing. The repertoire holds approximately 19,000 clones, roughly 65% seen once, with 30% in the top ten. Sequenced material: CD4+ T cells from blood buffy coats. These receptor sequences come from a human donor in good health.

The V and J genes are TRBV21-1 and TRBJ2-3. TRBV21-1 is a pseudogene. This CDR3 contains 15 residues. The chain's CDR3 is CASSKGGRSTDTQYF. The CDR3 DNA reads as TGTGCCAGCAGCAAAGGGGGTCGGAGCACAGATACGCAGTATTTT.

The CDR3 nucleotides read TGTGCCAGCAGCGTAGACGGGGGAGACGGTTCGAAGCGGCACCAAGAGACCCAGTACTTC. Its translation is CASSVDGGDGSKRHQETQYF. The rearrangement links TRBV9 to TRBJ2-5; tentative D call: TRBD2 (6 bases). CDR3 size: 20 residues. The germline gives CDR1 SGDLS, CDR2 YYNGEE. The germline V and J ends were trimmed by 0 bases and 0 bases, with 24 bases remaining between them.

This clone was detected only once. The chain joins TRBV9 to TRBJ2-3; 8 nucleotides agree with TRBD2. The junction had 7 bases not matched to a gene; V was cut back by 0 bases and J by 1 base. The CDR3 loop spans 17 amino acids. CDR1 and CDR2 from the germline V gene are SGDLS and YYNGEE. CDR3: CASSVGGSGTRTDTQYF. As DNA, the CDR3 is TGTGCCAGCAGCGTAGGTGGTAGCGGGACTCGCACAGATACGCAGTATTTT.